A single sample is the source of the 24 T cell receptor beta chains below, sequenced in a study of OX40 agonist ivuxolimab in advanced cancers. Library generation was performed with the immunoSEQ multiplex PCR assay. TCRdb provides this immuneACCESS table in a form limited to in-frame rearrangements. Some clones are lacking; in checked studies, under half of them reflect an unresolved V gene, and why the rest are absent is not known. For this sample the table gives about 80,000 clones, of which about 90% were detected only once. In total, the top ten clones hold 1.5% to 2% of the sample. The input for sequencing was CD4+ or CD8+ T cells sorted from blood, taken in a trial of the OX40 agonist ivuxolimab. Receptor source: an adult with an advanced solid tumor such as melanoma, head and neck, liver or kidney cancer.

The table lists this clone with a count of one. This sequence joins TRBV28 and TRBJ1-4, with 8 bases fitting TRBD1. Trimming at V came to 4 bases and at J to 8 bases, leaving 9 bases not matched to a gene. This CDR3 is built from 15 residues. Germline V gives CDR1 MDHEN, CDR2 SYDVKM. CDR3 bases: TGTGCCAGCAGTTGGGCGGACAGGGCAGGAGAAAAACTGTTTTTT. The encoded protein is CASSWADRAGEKLFF.

The chain uses TRBV19 and TRBJ2-3; no clear D. The V end lost 3 bases, the J end lost 1 base, and 11 bases lay between the germline ends. This CDR3 is built from 15 residues. Looked up from germline, CDR1 is LNHDA and CDR2 is SQIVND (reference sequence). CDR3 in DNA: TGTGCCAGTAGTATTGGGCAGACGGGCACAGATACGCAGTATTTT. Protein sequence: CASSIGQTGTDTQYF.

The gene calls are TRBV2 and TRBJ2-3; D is ambiguous. V lost 5 bases, J lost 2 bases, and 11 bases lay in between. The germline gives CDR1 SNHLY, CDR2 FYNNEI. The CDR3 spans 14 residues. CDR3 sequence: CASSSLLYTDTQYF. The CDR3 DNA reads TGTGCCAGCAGTTCTCTCCTTTACACAGATACGCAGTATTTT.

This chain joins TRBV7-2 and TRBJ2-1; TRBD2 might be the D (6 bases). The V and J ends lost 1 base and 0 bases respectively, with 10 bases between them. This CDR3 region has 16 residues. Germline loops: CDR1 SGHTA, CDR2 FQGNSA. The CDR3 loop is CASSLGGTVSYNEQFF. Written as DNA, the CDR3 is TGTGCCAGCAGCTTAGGAGGGACTGTCTCCTACAATGAGCAGTTCTTC.

The V and J genes are TRBV5-6 and TRBJ2-2, with TRBD2 as a possible D gene (5 bases). Germline V gene sequence: CDR1 SGHDT, CDR2 YYEEEE. Trimming cost V 5 bases and J 0 bases, with 14 bases left between them. The CDR3 is made up of 16 amino acids. The CDR3 here is CASSREIGPNTGELFF. The CDR3 DNA is TGTGCCAGCAGTCGGGAAATCGGGCCGAACACCGGGGAGCTGTTTTTT.

This chain's CDR3 is CASGLVRDGTTDTQYF. CDR3 nucleotides: TGTGCTAGTGGTTTGGTACGGGACGGAACCACAGATACGCAGTATTTT. The rearrangement links TRBV12-5 to TRBJ2-3; either TRBD1 or TRBD2 may supply D (5 bases each). The germline gives CDR1 LGHNT, CDR2 FRNRAP. CDR3 length: 16 amino acids. The V end was cut by 0 bases, the J end by 2 bases, with 12 bases between. Full variable domain (outside the CDR3, taken from reference TRBV12-5 and TRBJ2-3): DARVTQTPRHKVTEMGQEVTMRCQPILGHNTVFWYRQTMMQGLELLAYFRNRAPLDDSGMPKDRFSAEMPDATLATLKIQPSEPRDSAVYFCASGLVRDGTTDTQYFGPGTRLTVL.

The V call is TRBV5-1, the J call TRBJ2-1; 7 bases map to TRBD1. V lost 3 bases, J lost 6 bases, and 6 bases stayed unmatched. Per the germline V gene, CDR1 is SGHRS and CDR2 is YFSETQ. The CDR3 is made up of 14 amino acids. The CDR3 reads CASSYGTAVNEQFF. The CDR3 DNA is TGCGCCAGCAGCTACGGGACAGCAGTCAATGAGCAGTTCTTC.

This clone was recorded a few times. V gene TRBV28 combines with J gene TRBJ1-2; TRBD1 might be the D (5 bases). Trimming took off 4 bases at V and 10 bases at J, with 13 bases between the two ends. The germline V gene has CDR1 MDHEN and CDR2 SYDVKM. The CDR3 spans 12 residues. Written as DNA, the CDR3 is TGTGCCAGCAGTTCCCCTCAGGGCCACTACACCTTC. As protein: CASSSPQGHYTF.

This clone was seen a handful of times. J is TRBJ2-7 and V is TRBV10-3, with no clear D. From germline, CDR1 is ENHRY and CDR2 SYGVKD. This CDR3 spans 12 amino acids. The germline V and J ends were trimmed by 4 bases and 5 bases, with 9 bases remaining between them. CDR3 residues: CAISGTSNEQYF. In DNA, the CDR3 is TGTGCCATCAGTGGGACGAGCAACGAGCAGTACTTC.

The chain joins TRBV4-3 to TRBJ1-2; D might be TRBD1 (5 bases). The CDR3 has 15 amino acids. Looked up from germline, CDR1 is LGHNA and CDR2 is YSLEER. The ends were cut back, 0 bases at V and 1 base at J, with 9 bases in the middle. The CDR3 loop is CASSQEIQVNYGYTF. For the CDR3, the DNA is TGCGCCAGCAGCCAAGAGATACAGGTTAACTATGGCTACACCTTC.

V gene TRBV6-6 combines with J gene TRBJ1-1, with D possibly TRBD1 on 5 matching bases. The CDR3 runs to 14 residues. Trimming cost V 4 bases and J 1 base, with 10 bases left between them. The germline V gene has CDR1 MNHNY and CDR2 SVGAGI (reference sequence). CDR3 residues: CASSFRGSNTEAFF. CDR3 DNA: TGTGCCAGCAGTTTCCGGGGGTCGAACACTGAAGCTTTCTTT.

V usage is TRBV7-2 and J usage is TRBJ1-2; 7 bases fit TRBD1. CDR1 SGHTA and CDR2 FQGNSA come from the germline V gene. V shed 4 bases, J shed 2 bases, and the junction held 1 base outside the gene matches. The CDR3 has 13 residues. The CDR3 sequence: CASSSGQNYGYTF. CDR3 sequence (DNA): TGTGCCAGCAGCTCGGGACAGAACTATGGCTACACCTTC.

CDR3 residues: CAWSNGQAQHF. Here the CDR3 DNA reads TGTGCCTGGAGTAATGGGCAGGCACAACACTTT. This chain connects TRBV30 to TRBJ1-6; no clear D. The CDR3 totals 11 residues. Germline assignment: CDR1 GTSNPN and CDR2 SVGIG (reference sequence). V lost 2 bases, J lost 19 bases, and 15 bases lay in between.

CDR3 sequence reads: CASRVLAGGQGDTQYF. The CDR3 nucleotides read TGTGCCAGCAGGGTCCTGGCGGGGGGGCAGGGAGATACGCAGTATTTT. The V and J genes are TRBV7-2 and TRBJ2-3; 9 bases match TRBD2. This CDR3 spans 16 amino acids. Germline trimming cut 6 bases from V and 5 bases from J; bases unmatched to any gene: 12. The germline gives CDR1 SGHTA, CDR2 FQGNSA.

The rearrangement links TRBV11-2 to TRBJ2-7; tentative D call: TRBD2 (6 bases). Germline lookup yields CDR1 SGHAT and CDR2 FQNNGV. There are 14 residues in the CDR3. V lost 4 bases and J lost 4, with 14 bases in between. The DNA of the CDR3 is TGTGCCAGCAGCTCCCGGACTAACTGGTACGAGCAGTACTTC. Encoded protein: CASSSRTNWYEQYF.

The rearrangement joins TRBV28 to TRBJ1-5; possible D gene TRBD1, 5 bases. The germline gives CDR1 MDHEN, CDR2 SYDVKM. The CDR3 totals 14 residues. V was cut by 3 bases and J by 6 bases, with 12 bases left in between. This CDR3 is CASSFQGYGQPQHF. CDR3 DNA: TGTGCCAGCAGTTTTCAGGGTTACGGTCAGCCCCAGCATTTT.

CDR3 region: CASEGVRSNYGYTF. The CDR3, as DNA: TGTGCCAGCGAGGGAGTCCGTTCTAACTATGGCTACACCTTC. The V and J genes are TRBV2 and TRBJ1-2; D unresolved. The CDR3 sequence is 14 residues long. Germline V CDR1 and CDR2: SNHLY, FYNNEI. Between the trimmed V and J ends, which lost 8 bases and 0 bases, there was a span of 13 bases. The full variable domain, its missing parts supplied by reference TRBV2 and TRBJ1-2, is EPEVTQTPSHQVTQMGQEVILRCVPISNHLYFYWYRQILGQKVEFLVSFYNNEISEKSEIFDDQFSVERPDGSNFTLKIRSTKLEDSAMYFCASEGVRSNYGYTFGSGTRLTVV.

This clone has only one observation. The chain employs TRBV7-2 and TRBJ1-2; D possibly corresponds to TRBD1 (5 bases). In germline, CDR1 is SGHTA, CDR2 FQGNSA. V lost 3 bases and J lost 1, with 15 bases in between. The CDR3 contains 16 residues. In nucleotides, the CDR3 is TGTGCCAGCAGCTTTGGGGGGAACCAAATTAACTATGGCTACACCTTC. Translated, it gives CASSFGGNQINYGYTF.

The chain has TRBV27 and TRBJ2-3; D could derive from TRBD1 or TRBD2 (6 bases each). The CDR3 is made up of 19 amino acids. Germline V gene sequence: CDR1 MNHEY, CDR2 SMNVEV (reference sequence). Trimming removed 7 bases from V and 2 bases from J, with 28 bases in between. CDR3 nucleotide sequence: TGTGCCAGCATGGTACGGTGGGGGGCTCCTACATACTACACAGATACGCAGTATTTT. It codes for CASMVRWGAPTYYTDTQYF.

This chain links TRBV28 with TRBJ2-5; TRBD1 is a possible D gene (7 bases). Trimming stripped 5 bases from V and 5 bases from J, with 18 bases between. Germline CDR1 and CDR2: MDHEN and SYDVKM. This CDR3 has 15 amino acids. The CDR3 protein is CASSPEGQPVETQYF. For the CDR3, the DNA is TGTGCCAGCAGTCCGGAGGGACAGCCTGTCGAGACCCAGTACTTC.

The gene calls are TRBV7-9 and TRBJ1-1, with D unresolved. The CDR3 runs 12 residues. The V gene lost 4 bases and the J gene lost 10 bases, with 13 bases spanning the gap. Germline lookup yields CDR1 SEHNR and CDR2 FQNEAQ (reference sequence). The CDR3 protein is CASSSPQTRAFF. As DNA, the CDR3 is TGTGCCAGCAGCTCCCCCCAGACAAGAGCTTTCTTT.

This sequence joins TRBV19 and TRBJ1-1; a weak D match, TRBD1 (5 bases). Germline values: CDR1 LNHDA, CDR2 SQIVND (reference sequence). CDR3 length: 14 amino acids. Trimming took 4 bases from V and 7 from J, leaving 16 bases between them. The CDR3 here is CASSSGGFRIEAFF. The CDR3 DNA reads as TGTGCCAGTAGTAGTGGGGGATTTCGGATTGAAGCTTTCTTT.

This chain connects TRBV11-2 to TRBJ2-3, with TRBD2 matching over 14 bases. J lost 6 bases, V lost 5 bases, and 7 bases had no gene match. The CDR3 is 16 amino acids. Looked up from germline, CDR1 is SGHAT and CDR2 is FQNNGV. CDR3 nucleotides: TGTGCCAGCAGCAGAGGGACTAGCGGGGGCAAGGATACGCAGTATTTT. This gives the protein CASSRGTSGGKDTQYF.

The V gene is TRBV18, the J gene TRBJ2-1; TRBD1 aligns across 7 bases. Trimming removed 1 base from V and 3 bases from J; junction bases left unmatched: 6. The germline V gene encodes CDR1 KGHSH and CDR2 LQKENI. The CDR3 runs 16 residues. Written as DNA, the CDR3 is TGTGCCAGCTCACCACAGGGGGCTGGGGGCTACAATGAGCAGTTCTTC. This gives the protein CASSPQGAGGYNEQFF.